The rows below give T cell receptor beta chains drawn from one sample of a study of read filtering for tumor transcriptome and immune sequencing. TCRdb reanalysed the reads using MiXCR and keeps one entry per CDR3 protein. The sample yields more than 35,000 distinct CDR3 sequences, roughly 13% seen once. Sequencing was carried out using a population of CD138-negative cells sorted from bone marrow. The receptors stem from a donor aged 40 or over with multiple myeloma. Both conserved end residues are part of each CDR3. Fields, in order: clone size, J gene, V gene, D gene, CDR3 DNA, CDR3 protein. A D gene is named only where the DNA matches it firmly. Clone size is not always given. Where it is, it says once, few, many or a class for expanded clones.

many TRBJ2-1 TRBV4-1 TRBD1 TGCGCCAGCAGCCAAGGGCAGGGGGCTAAACACAATGGGCAGTTCTTC CASSQGQGAKHNGQFF
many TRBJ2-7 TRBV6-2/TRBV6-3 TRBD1 TGTGCCAGCAGATCCCCCGGGACAGGGGGGTCCTACGAGCAGTACTTC CASRSPGTGGSYEQYF
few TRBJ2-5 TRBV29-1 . TGCAGCGTTGAAACGGCGGCAGGCGGCGAGACCCAGTACTTC CSVETAAGGETQYF
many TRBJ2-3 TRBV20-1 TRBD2 TGCAGTGCTAGGGCTAGCGGGAGGAGGACAGATACGCAGTATTTT CSARASGRRTDTQYF
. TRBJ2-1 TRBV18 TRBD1 TGTGCCAGCTCACCAACAGGGGTTAACAATGTGCAGTTCTTC CASSPTGVNNVQFF
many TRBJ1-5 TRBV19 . TGTGCCAGTAGGATCTGGGGGAATAGCAATCAGCCCCAGCATTTT CASRIWGNSNQPQHF
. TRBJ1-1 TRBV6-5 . TGTGCCAGCACCGTCCCCAAAGGGACCACTGAAGCTTTCTTT CASTVPKGTTEAFF
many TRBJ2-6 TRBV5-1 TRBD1 TGCGCCAGCAGCTTTACAGGGGCGAGCTCTGGGGCCAACGTCCTGACTTTC CASSFTGASSGANVLTF
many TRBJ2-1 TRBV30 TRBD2 TGTGCCTGGAAAGCGGGGGGTGGCTACAATGAGCAGTTCTTC CAWKAGGGYNEQFF
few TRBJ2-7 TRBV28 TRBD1 TGTGCCAGCAGTTTGATTTCGGGACAGGGCGGATACGAGCAGTACTTC CASSLISGQGGYEQYF
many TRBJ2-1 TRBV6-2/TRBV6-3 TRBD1 TGTGCCAGCAGTTACTCTCCCTCCATTACCGACAGGGGCCACTACAATGAGCAGTTCTTC CASSYSPSITDRGHYNEQFF
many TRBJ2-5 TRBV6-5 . TGTGCCAGCAGTTACTATGCGACTGCATACCAAGAGACCCAGTACTTC CASSYYATAYQETQYF